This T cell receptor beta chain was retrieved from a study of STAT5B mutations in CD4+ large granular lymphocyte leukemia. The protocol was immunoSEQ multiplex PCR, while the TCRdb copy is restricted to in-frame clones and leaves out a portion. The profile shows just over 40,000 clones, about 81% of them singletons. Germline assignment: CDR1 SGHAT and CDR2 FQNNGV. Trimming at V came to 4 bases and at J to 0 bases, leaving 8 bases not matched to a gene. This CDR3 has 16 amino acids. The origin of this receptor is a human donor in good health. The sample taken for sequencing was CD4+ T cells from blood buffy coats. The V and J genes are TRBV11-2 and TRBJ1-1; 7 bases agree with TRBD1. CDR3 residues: CASSSARDSMNTEAFF. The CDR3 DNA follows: TGTGCCAGCAGCTCAGCCCGGGACAGCATGAACACTGAAGCTTTCTTT.